This entry features one T cell receptor beta chain sequence. What it recognizes is unknown. This sample was taken from a study of beta chain features in type 1 diabetes. Study conclusions and caveats: Type 1 diabetes patients showed a moderate but significant shortening of TCRB CDR3s in all four CD4+ subsets. Sequencing from cDNA could over-represent high-TCR-expressing cells.

Germline CDR1 reads SGHTA; CDR2 reads FQGNSA. The V gene lost 1 base and the J gene lost 4 bases, with 15 bases spanning the gap. This CDR3 is 16 amino acids long. Each donor gave one heparinised blood draw averaging about 100 mL. Reverse transcription of all isolated RNA meant that expressed TCRB transcripts were sequenced. Using immunoSEQ multiplex PCR, the repertoire was profiled, and TCRdb retains in-frame clones only, with some absent. The table records 350,000 to 450,000 clones, approximately 12% of them present only once. V gene TRBV7-2 combines with J gene TRBJ2-3; possibly TRBD2 for D (8 bases). This TCR came from a young woman with type 1 diabetes. The sample comprised naive CD4+ T cells from blood. CDR3 sequence (DNA): TGTGCCAGCAGCTTAGGTGGGACTAGGGGGCCAGATACGCAGTATTTT. Protein product: CASSLGGTRGPDTQYF. Supplemented by reference TRBV7-2 and TRBJ2-3, the full variable domain reads GAGVSQSPSNKVTEKGKDVELRCDPISGHTALYWYRQSLGQGLEFLIYFQGNSAPDKSGLPSDRFSAERTGGSVSTLTIQRTQQEDSAVYLCASSLGGTRGPDTQYFGPGTRLTVL.